Listed below are T cell receptor beta chains from one sample, sequenced in a study of CD4 T cells in relation to SARS-CoV-2 and coronaviruses. Method: immunoSEQ multiplex PCR; TCRdb's copy keeps in-frame clones and lacks some. This table has some 20,000 clones, more than 75% appearing once. These TCRs are of unknown antigen specificity. The sample taken for sequencing was CD4+ T cells from PBMCs, cultured in vitro. These receptors were taken from a human donor in good health. The CDR3 runs from the conserved cysteine through the conserved F or W. Only part of the rows carry a size: once, few, many, or a class if the clone is expanded.

>TRBV3-1/TRBV3-2|TRBJ2-5|NA
CASSARGGGETQYF
>TRBV2|TRBJ1-3|NA
CASSETGGSGNTIYF
>TRBV7-9|TRBJ1-2|NA
CASSLPARAGGYGYTF
>TRBV15|TRBJ1-1|NA
CATSRTGQFGMNTEAFF
>TRBV28|TRBJ1-4|NA
CASSLSGRTNEKLFF
>TRBV7-9|TRBJ2-1|NA
CASRAGGYNEQFF
>TRBV21-1|TRBJ2-7|NA
CASSKASHRYEQYF
>TRBV3-1/TRBV3-2|TRBJ2-1|NA
CASSQLAVNEQFF
>TRBV5-1|TRBJ2-1|NA
CASSFGLAGSAPQYNEQFF
>TRBV4-1|TRBJ2-3|NA
CASSQGLGQGADTQYF
>TRBV5-1|TRBJ1-3|NA
CASSLVARSSGNTIYF
>TRBV18|TRBJ1-1|NA
CASSRPPGQGLSEAFF
>TRBV7-3|TRBJ1-6|NA
CASSLVEDSPLHF
>TRBV5-4|TRBJ2-6|NA
CASSGQQGFPGANVLTF
>TRBV15|TRBJ2-7|NA
CATSWRPLRTSGSYEQYF
>TRBV11-2|TRBJ2-3|once
CASSLWLAGADTQYF
>TRBV7-8|TRBJ1-2|NA
CASSFTDYGYTF
>TRBV24-1|TRBJ2-7|NA
CATRPGTGVFPKTRSLPYEQYF
>TRBV24-1|TRBJ2-6|NA
CATSETGTGANVLTF
>TRBV6-4|TRBJ2-1|NA
CASSDSGLTNEQFF
>TRBV7-8|TRBJ1-1|NA
CASSPRRGAMNTEAFF
>TRBV4-1|TRBJ1-4|NA
CASSQVPGPDHGKLFF